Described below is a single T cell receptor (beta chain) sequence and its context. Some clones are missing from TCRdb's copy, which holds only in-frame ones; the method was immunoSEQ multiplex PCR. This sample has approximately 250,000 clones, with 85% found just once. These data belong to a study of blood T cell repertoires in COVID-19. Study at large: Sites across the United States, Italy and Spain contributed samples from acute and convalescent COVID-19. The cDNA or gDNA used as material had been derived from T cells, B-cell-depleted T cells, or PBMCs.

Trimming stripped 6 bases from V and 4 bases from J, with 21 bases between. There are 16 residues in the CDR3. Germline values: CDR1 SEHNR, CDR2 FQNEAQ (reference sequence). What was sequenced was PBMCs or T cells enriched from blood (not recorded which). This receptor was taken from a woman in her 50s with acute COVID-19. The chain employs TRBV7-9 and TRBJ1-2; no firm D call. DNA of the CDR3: TGTGCCAGCAGGGCCGTCGGGGAGGGCCGACGCTATGGCTACACCTTC. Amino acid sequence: CASRAVGEGRRYGYTF.